This TCR beta chain emerged from a study of blood T cell repertoires in COVID-19. On the study more broadly: Acute and convalescent COVID-19 samples came from the United States, Italy and Spain.

Authors' analysis steps: Reference gene primer amplification in the assay estimated nucleated cell counts. Libraries were prepared by immunoSEQ multiplex PCR; TCRdb keeps only in-frame clonotypes and omits some of them. The D gene and trimming were derived from the DNA, and the V and J assignments and clone size from that table. The sample consists of hundreds of thousands of clones, roughly 88% of them appearing once. V was trimmed by 6 bases and J by 3 bases, leaving 17 bases between them. Per germline, CDR1 MNHNY and CDR2 SVGAGI (reference sequence). The CDR3 contains 15 residues. During active infection, Seattle patients enrolled and were then monitored through disease.

V gene TRBV6-6 combines with J gene TRBJ1-1, with a weak D call TRBD1 (5 bases). The receptor's source is a woman in her 50s with COVID-19, enrolled during active disease. The sample comprised peripheral blood. CDR3 DNA: TGTGCCAGCAGCCGCAGGGCCGAGTCATACACTGAAGCTTTCTTT. This sequence encodes CASSRRAESYTEAFF.